This T cell receptor (beta chain) was profiled in a study of Ad26.COV2.S vaccination and SARS-CoV-2 variants. Study-level information: Ad26.COV2.S arm of COV1001 included the donor. Doses of Ad26.COV2.S were injected into muscle once or twice, 56 days apart. Study-level results: Substantial breadth was reportedly displayed by spike-specific CD8+ and CD4+ T cell responses after vaccination.

Specified treatment: some 19 received Ad26.COV2.S at low or high dose, single or two shots; several received placebo; per-sample allocation not given. Sampling took place 63 days after the first vaccine or placebo injection. Expression of Wuhan-strain SARS-CoV-2 spike came from the Ad26 vector that formed the vaccine. Repertoires were generated with immunoSEQ multiplex PCR, while TCRdb's copy carries only in-frame clones and drops some. The data show 350,000 to 500,000 clones, about nine tenths seen once. The CDR3 totals 17 residues. Losses at the gene ends were 1 base for V and 4 bases for J; bases not matched to a gene: 11. The germline V gene encodes CDR1 MGHDK and CDR2 SYGVNS. In regard to this clone: Antigen specificity is unknown.

The material was peripheral blood, obtained in a trial of Ad26.COV2.S vaccine versus placebo. The TCR originated in a person aged 18-65 years who received the Ad26.COV2.S COVID-19 vaccine or a placebo. The V gene is TRBV25-1, the J gene TRBJ2-7; TRBD1 aligns across 9 bases. DNA of the CDR3: TGTGCCAGCAGTGAATCCGGACCGGGACAGGGACGTTACGAGCAGTACTTC. The encoded protein is CASSESGPGQGRYEQYF.